These 10 T cell receptor beta chains came from one sample sequenced in a study of radiotherapy plus CTLA-4 blockade in lung cancer. Assay used: immunoSEQ multiplex PCR; TCRdb lists only in-frame clones, some missing. The sample has tens of thousands of clones, 60% to 80% seen once. Sequencing used peripheral blood, obtained from a patient treated with radiotherapy plus ipilimumab. Receptors originate from a human donor with non-small cell lung cancer whose response to radiotherapy plus ipilimumab could not be evaluated.

The chain uses TRBV5-1 and TRBJ2-3, with TRBD2 identical over 7 bases. The V gene's germline CDR1 is SGHRS and CDR2 YFSETQ. J gave up 0 bases and V 2 bases, and 6 bases lay outside the gene matches. The CDR3 sequence is 16 residues long. The CDR3 region is CASSFGASGSTDTQYF. The CDR3 DNA reads as TGCGCCAGCAGCTTTGGGGCTAGCGGAAGCACAGATACGCAGTATTTT. The whole variable domain, filled in from reference TRBV5-1 and TRBJ2-3, reads KAGVTQTPRYLIKTRGQQVTLSCSPISGHRSVSWYQQTPGQGLQFLFEYFSETQRNKGNFPGRFSGRQFSNSRSEMNVSTLELGDSALYLCASSFGASGSTDTQYFGPGTRLTVL.

CDR3 sequence reads: CASSPLGDRISGANVLTF. For the CDR3, the DNA is TGTGCCAGCTCACCCTTGGGGGACAGGATTTCTGGGGCCAACGTCCTGACTTTC. This sequence joins TRBV18 and TRBJ2-6, with 8 positions matching TRBD1. Germline V lookup: CDR1 KGHSH, CDR2 LQKENI. The trim removed 3 bases at V and 1 base at J, leaving 8 bases unmatched. CDR3 length: 18 residues.

V is TRBV7-2 and J is TRBJ1-1; D perhaps matches TRBD1 (6 bases). From germline, CDR1 is SGHTA and CDR2 FQGNSA. CDR3 size: 14 residues. The V gene lost 6 bases and the J gene lost 0 bases, with 11 bases spanning the gap. CDR3 nucleotides: TGTGCCAGCAGGTCCGGGACATTGAACACTGAAGCTTTCTTT. Translated: CASRSGTLNTEAFF. Full variable domain (missing parts from reference TRBV7-2 and TRBJ1-1): GAGVSQSPSNKVTEKGKDVELRCDPISGHTALYWYRQSLGQGLEFLIYFQGNSAPDKSGLPSDRFSAERTGGSVSTLTIQRTQQEDSAVYLCASRSGTLNTEAFFGQGTRLTVV.

The chain uses TRBV5-1 and TRBJ2-1; TRBD2 is a possible D gene (5 bases). This CDR3 comprises 12 residues. Germline CDR1 and CDR2: SGHRS and YFSETQ. Trimming pared 4 bases from V and 4 bases from J, leaving 6 bases between. For the CDR3, the DNA is TGCGCCAGCAGCACGGGGTACAATGAGCAGTTCTTC. It translates to CASSTGYNEQFF.

The chain combines TRBV6-5 with TRBJ2-7; 7 bases are shared with TRBD2. Germline lookup yields CDR1 MNHEY and CDR2 SVGAGI. The CDR3 is made up of 13 amino acids. V shed 7 bases, J shed 2 bases, and the junction held 5 bases outside the gene matches. The CDR3 reads CASTKSGAYEQYF. As DNA, the CDR3 is TGTGCCAGCACTAAGAGCGGGGCCTACGAGCAGTACTTC.

The V and J genes are TRBV28 and TRBJ2-7, with a tentative D call TRBD1 (6 bases). Germline values: CDR1 MDHEN, CDR2 SYDVKM. The V gene lost 2 bases and the J gene lost 0 bases, with 11 bases spanning the gap. The CDR3 spans 15 residues. For the CDR3, the DNA is TGTGCCAGCAGTTTAGGCCGGGACAACTCCTACGAGCAGTACTTC. The encoded protein is CASSLGRDNSYEQYF.

This clone was detected only a few times. V and J are TRBV7-6 and TRBJ1-2; 7 positions match TRBD1. The CDR3 length is 15 residues. The germline gives CDR1 SGHVS, CDR2 FNYEAQ. After removal of 4 bases from V and 5 bases from J, the junction contained 10 bases not matched to a gene. CDR3 residues: CASSSRPGQPYGYTF. CDR3 bases: TGTGCCAGCAGCTCTAGACCGGGACAGCCATATGGCTACACCTTC.

V gene TRBV9 combines with J gene TRBJ2-2, with TRBD1 matching 10 bases. V lost 4 bases and J lost 5; bases outside the gene matches: 5. From germline, CDR1 is SGDLS and CDR2 YYNGEE. CDR3 length: 15 amino acids. In nucleotides, the CDR3 is TGTGCCAGCAGCCAGGGGACAGGGGTTACCGGGGAGCTGTTTTTT. Translated, it gives CASSQGTGVTGELFF.

This sequence joins TRBV5-4 and TRBJ1-5; unclear D gene. V lost 4 bases, J lost 4 bases, and 9 bases lay in between. The CDR3 sequence is 13 residues long. The germline V gene encodes CDR1 SGHNT and CDR2 YYREEE (reference sequence). The CDR3 is CASSPGGNQPQHF. Here the CDR3 DNA reads TGTGCCAGCAGCCCGGGAGGAAATCAGCCCCAGCATTTT.

This clone was counted a few times. This sequence joins TRBV4-2 and TRBJ1-3; possibly TRBD1 for D (5 bases). CDR1 LGHNA and CDR2 YNFKEQ come from the germline V gene. There are 19 residues in the CDR3. The germline V and J ends were trimmed by 1 base and 2 bases, with 21 bases remaining between them. CDR3 sequence reads: CASSQVGRSVKVPGNTIYF. DNA for the CDR3: TGTGCCAGCAGCCAAGTGGGGCGGAGTGTGAAGGTTCCTGGAAACACCATATATTTT.